The clone carrying this TCR beta chain was found once. Sequencing used immunoSEQ multiplex PCR; TCRdb keeps in-frame clones, though not all of them. Here the sample spans approximately 65,000 clones, about 88% being singletons. Trimming stripped 4 bases from V and 4 bases from J, with 15 bases between. This CDR3 comprises 15 residues. CDR1 is SGHRS, CDR2 YFSETQ, per germline. This sample is drawn from a study of OX40 agonist ivuxolimab in advanced cancers. The material was CD4+ or CD8+ T cells sorted from blood, obtained in a trial of the OX40 agonist ivuxolimab. This sequence joins TRBV5-1 and TRBJ2-1; D call uncertain. The TCR originated in an adult with an advanced solid tumor such as melanoma, head and neck, liver or kidney cancer. The CDR3 sequence: CASSRGMTSYNEQFF. As DNA, the CDR3 is TGCGCCAGCAGCCGAGGAATGACCTCATACAATGAGCAGTTCTTC.